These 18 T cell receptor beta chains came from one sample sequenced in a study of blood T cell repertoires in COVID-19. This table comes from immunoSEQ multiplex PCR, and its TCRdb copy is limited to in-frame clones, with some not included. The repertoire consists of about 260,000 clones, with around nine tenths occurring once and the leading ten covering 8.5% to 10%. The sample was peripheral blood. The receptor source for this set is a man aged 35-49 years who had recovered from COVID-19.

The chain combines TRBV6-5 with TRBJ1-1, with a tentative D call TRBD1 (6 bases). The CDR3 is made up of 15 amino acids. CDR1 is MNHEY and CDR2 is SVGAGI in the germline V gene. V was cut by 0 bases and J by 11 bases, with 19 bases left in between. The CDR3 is CASSYSRAGGFGAFF. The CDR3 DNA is TGTGCCAGCAGTTACTCGCGAGCTGGGGGCTTCGGGGCTTTCTTT.

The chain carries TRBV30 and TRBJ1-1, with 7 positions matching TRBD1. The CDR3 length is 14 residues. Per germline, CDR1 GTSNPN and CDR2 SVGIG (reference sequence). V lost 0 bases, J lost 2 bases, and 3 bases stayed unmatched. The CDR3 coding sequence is TGTGCCTGGAGTGTAGACAGGGAAAACACTGAAGCTTTCTTT. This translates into CAWSVDRENTEAFF.

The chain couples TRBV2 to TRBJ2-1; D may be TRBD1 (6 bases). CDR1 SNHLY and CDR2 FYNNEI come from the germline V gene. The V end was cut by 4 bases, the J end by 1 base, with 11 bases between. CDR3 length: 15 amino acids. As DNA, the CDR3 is TGTGCCAGCAGTGGTCGGGACACATCCTACAATGAGCAGTTCTTC. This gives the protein CASSGRDTSYNEQFF.

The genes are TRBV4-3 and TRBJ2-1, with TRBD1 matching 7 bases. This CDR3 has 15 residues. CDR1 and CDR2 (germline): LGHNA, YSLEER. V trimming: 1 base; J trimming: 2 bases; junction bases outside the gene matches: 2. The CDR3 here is CASSQGQGPYNEQFF. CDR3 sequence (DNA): TGCGCCAGCAGCCAAGGACAGGGCCCCTACAATGAGCAGTTCTTC.

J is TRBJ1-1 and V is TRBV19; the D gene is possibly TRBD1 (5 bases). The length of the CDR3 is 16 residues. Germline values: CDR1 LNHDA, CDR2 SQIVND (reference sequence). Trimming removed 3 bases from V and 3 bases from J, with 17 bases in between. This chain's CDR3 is CASSIVGSGGHTEAFF. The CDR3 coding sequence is TGTGCCAGTAGTATCGTAGGGAGCGGGGGTCACACTGAAGCTTTCTTT.

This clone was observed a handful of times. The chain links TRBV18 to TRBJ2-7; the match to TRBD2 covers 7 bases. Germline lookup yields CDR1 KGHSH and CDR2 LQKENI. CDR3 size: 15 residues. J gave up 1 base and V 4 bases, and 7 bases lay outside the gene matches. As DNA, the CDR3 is TGTGCCAGCTCACGAGAAAGCGGGGCGTCCTACGAGCAGTACTTC. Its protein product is CASSRESGASYEQYF.

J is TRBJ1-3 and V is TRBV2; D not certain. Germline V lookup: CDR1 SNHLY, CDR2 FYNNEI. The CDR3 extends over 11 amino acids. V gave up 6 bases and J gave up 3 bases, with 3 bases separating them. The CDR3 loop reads CASSGGNTIYF. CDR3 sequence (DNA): TGTGCCAGCAGCGGTGGAAACACCATATATTTT.

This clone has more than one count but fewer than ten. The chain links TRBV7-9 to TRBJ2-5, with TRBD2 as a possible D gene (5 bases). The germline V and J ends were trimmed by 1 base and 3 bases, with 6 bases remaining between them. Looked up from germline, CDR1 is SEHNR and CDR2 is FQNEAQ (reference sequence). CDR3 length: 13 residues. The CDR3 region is CASSLVGEETQYF. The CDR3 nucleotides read TGTGCCAGCAGCTTAGTCGGGGAAGAGACCCAGTACTTC.

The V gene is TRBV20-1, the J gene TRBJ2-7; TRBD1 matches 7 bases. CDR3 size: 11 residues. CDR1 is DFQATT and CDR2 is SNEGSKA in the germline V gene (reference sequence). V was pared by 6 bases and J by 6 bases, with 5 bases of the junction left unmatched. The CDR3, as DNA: TGCAGTGCCAGGGACAGCTTCGAGCAGTACTTC. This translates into CSARDSFEQYF.

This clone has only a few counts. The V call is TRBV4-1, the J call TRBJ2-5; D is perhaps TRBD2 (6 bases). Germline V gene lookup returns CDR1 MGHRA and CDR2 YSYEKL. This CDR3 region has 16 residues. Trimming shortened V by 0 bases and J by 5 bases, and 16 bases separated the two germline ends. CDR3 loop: CASSQEATPGGETQYF. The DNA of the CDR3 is TGCGCCAGCAGCCAAGAGGCGACGCCCGGAGGGGAGACCCAGTACTTC.

The CDR3 DNA reads TGCGCCAGCAGCACCCGAGGGGGCAGTGGCTACACCTTC. Translated: CASSTRGGSGYTF. This chain uses TRBV5-1 with TRBJ1-2; 7 bases map to TRBD1. Germline V lookup: CDR1 SGHRS, CDR2 YFSETQ. J was trimmed by 7 bases and V by 4 bases; bases with no gene match: 7. The CDR3 is 13 residues long. Complete variable domain (other parts from reference TRBV5-1 and TRBJ1-2): KAGVTQTPRYLIKTRGQQVTLSCSPISGHRSVSWYQQTPGQGLQFLFEYFSETQRNKGNFPGRFSGRQFSNSRSEMNVSTLELGDSALYLCASSTRGGSGYTFGSGTRLTVV.

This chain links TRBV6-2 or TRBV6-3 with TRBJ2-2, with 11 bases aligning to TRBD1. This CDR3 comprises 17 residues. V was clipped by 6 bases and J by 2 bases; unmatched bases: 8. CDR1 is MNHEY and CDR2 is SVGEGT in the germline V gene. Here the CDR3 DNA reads TGTGCCAGCAGACCTAGGACAGGGGGCGCAAACACCGGGGAGCTGTTTTTT. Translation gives CASRPRTGGANTGELFF.

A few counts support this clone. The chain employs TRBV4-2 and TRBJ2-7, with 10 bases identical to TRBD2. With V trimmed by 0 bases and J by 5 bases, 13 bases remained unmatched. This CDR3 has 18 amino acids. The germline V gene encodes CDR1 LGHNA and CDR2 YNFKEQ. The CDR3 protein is CASSQEKWSLAGADEQYF. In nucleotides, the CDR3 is TGTGCCAGCAGCCAAGAGAAGTGGAGCCTAGCGGGAGCGGACGAGCAGTACTTC.

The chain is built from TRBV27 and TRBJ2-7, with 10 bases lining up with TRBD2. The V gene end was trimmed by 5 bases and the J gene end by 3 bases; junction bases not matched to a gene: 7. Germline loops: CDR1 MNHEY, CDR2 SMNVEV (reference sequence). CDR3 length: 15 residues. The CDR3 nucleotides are TGTGCCAGCAGTCCCCTAGCGGGGGCCGGCTACGAGCAGTACTTC. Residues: CASSPLAGAGYEQYF.

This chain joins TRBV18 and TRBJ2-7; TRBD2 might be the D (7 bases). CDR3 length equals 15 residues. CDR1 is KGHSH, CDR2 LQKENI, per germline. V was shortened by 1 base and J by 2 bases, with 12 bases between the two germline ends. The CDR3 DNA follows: TGTGCCAGCTCACCACGGGGCGGGGGCGCCTACGAGCAGTACTTC. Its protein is CASSPRGGGAYEQYF.

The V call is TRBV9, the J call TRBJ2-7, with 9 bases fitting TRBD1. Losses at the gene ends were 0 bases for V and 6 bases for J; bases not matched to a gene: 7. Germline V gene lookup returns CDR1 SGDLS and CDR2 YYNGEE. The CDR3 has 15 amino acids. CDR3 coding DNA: TGTGCCAGCAGCGTAGATGGGACAGGGCGGCCCGAGCAGTACTTC. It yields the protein CASSVDGTGRPEQYF.

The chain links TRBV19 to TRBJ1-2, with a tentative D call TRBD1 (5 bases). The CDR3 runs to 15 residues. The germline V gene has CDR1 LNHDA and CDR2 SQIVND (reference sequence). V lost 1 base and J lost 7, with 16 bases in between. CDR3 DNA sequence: TGTGCCAGTAGTATAGGTAGCCCAGTTAGGGGTGGCTACACCTTC. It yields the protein CASSIGSPVRGGYTF. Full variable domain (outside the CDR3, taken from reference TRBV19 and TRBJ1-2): DGGITQSPKYLFRKEGQNVTLSCEQNLNHDAMYWYRQDPGQGLRLIYYSQIVNDFQKGDIAEGYSVSREKKESFPLTVTSAQKNPTAFYLCASSIGSPVRGGYTFGSGTRLTVV.

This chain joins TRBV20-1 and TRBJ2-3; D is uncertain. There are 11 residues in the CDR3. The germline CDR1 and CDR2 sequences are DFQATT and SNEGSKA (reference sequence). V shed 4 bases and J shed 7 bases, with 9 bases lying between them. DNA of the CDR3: TGCAGTGCTACCTCGAGGAATACGCAGTATTTT. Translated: CSATSRNTQYF.